Shown below are 27 T cell receptor beta chains from a single sample sequenced in a study of T-cell memory formation after mild COVID-19. One entry per CDR3 protein, called by TCRdb with MiXCR from the 5' RACE reads. Among about 390,000 distinct CDR3 sequences listed, 20% to 25% were seen once. Sequencing was done on a sample of PBMCs or a T cell subset sorted from them (not recorded which). The receptors come from an adult woman who had mild COVID-19 (a few samples of this study predate the infection). Cell type and time point are not known.

This clonotype came up a few times. CDR3 sequence: CASSAPGTDSNQPQHF. As DNA, the CDR3 is TGTGCCAGCAGCGCGCCCGGGACAGATAGCAATCAGCCCCAGCATTTT. This rearrangement joins TRBV7-2 to TRBJ1-5; 7 nucleotides agree with TRBD1. Per germline, CDR1 SGHTA and CDR2 FQGNSA. This CDR3 contains 16 residues. V lost 5 bases to trimming and J lost 0 bases; unmatched junction nucleotides: 7.

This clonotype occurred a few times. This chain uses TRBV13 with TRBJ2-1, with 10 positions matching TRBD2. V dropped 4 bases and J dropped 0; count of bases not matched to a gene: 3. This CDR3 has 16 residues. CDR1 PRHDT and CDR2 FYEKMQ come from the germline V gene (reference sequence). The CDR3 bases are TGTGCCAGCAGCTCTAGCGGGAGTTACTCCTACAATGAGCAGTTCTTC. It is translated as CASSSSGSYSYNEQFF.

This clonotype showed up many times. The CDR3 nucleotides read TGTGCCAGCAGCCTTACAGGGGGGAATGAGCAGTTCTTC. It is translated as CASSLTGGNEQFF. The gene calls are TRBV5-4 and TRBJ2-1; 8 bases match TRBD1. The CDR3 has 13 amino acids. The V gene's germline CDR1 is SGHNT and CDR2 YYREEE (reference sequence). Trimming removed 4 bases from V and 7 bases from J; junction bases left unmatched: 4.

This rearrangement joins TRBV29-1 to TRBJ1-2; 7 nucleotides match TRBD1. This CDR3 region has 12 residues. J gave up 4 bases and V 6 bases, and 5 bases lay outside the gene matches. Per the germline V gene, CDR1 is SQVTM and CDR2 is ANQGSEA. CDR3: CSVEGQSYGYTF. CDR3 sequence (DNA): TGCAGCGTCGAGGGACAGTCCTATGGCTACACCTTC.

The chain's CDR3 is CASSIASSGTDTQYF. The CDR3 nucleotides are TGTGCCAGTAGTATAGCCTCTAGCGGCACAGATACGCAGTATTTT. The rearrangement uses TRBV19 and TRBJ2-3; D is perhaps TRBD2 (6 bases). The germline CDR1 and CDR2 sequences are LNHDA and SQIVND (reference sequence). V lost 1 base, J lost 1 base, and 9 bases lay in between. The CDR3 has 15 residues.

This clonotype came up a few times. The chain combines TRBV5-1 with TRBJ2-3; 12 bases are a match to TRBD2. The junction had 4 bases not matched to a gene; V was cut back by 5 bases and J by 3 bases. The CDR3 has 15 residues. The germline CDR1 and CDR2 sequences are SGHRS and YFSETQ. Written as DNA, the CDR3 is TGCGCCAGCAGTACTAGCGGGAGGAGAACAGATACGCAGTATTTT. Translated: CASSTSGRRTDTQYF.

This chain links TRBV5-1 with TRBJ1-6; 8 bases agree with TRBD1. CDR1 SGHRS and CDR2 YFSETQ come from the germline V gene. J lost 15 bases, V lost 4 bases, and 6 bases had no gene match. The CDR3 has 12 amino acids. CDR3 sequence (DNA): TGCGCCAGCAGCCCCGGGGACAGGCTCCTCCACTTT. It specifies CASSPGDRLLHF.

The chain joins TRBV7-2 to TRBJ2-2, with 11 bases aligning to TRBD2. CDR1 and CDR2 (germline): SGHTA, FQGNSA. Germline trimming cut 2 bases from V and 2 bases from J; bases unmatched to any gene: 1. CDR3 length: 16 residues. This chain's CDR3 is CASSLRLAGNTGELFF. The CDR3 DNA reads as TGTGCCAGCAGCTTAAGACTAGCGGGAAACACCGGGGAGCTGTTTTTT.

The rearrangement joins TRBV6-2 or TRBV6-3 to TRBJ2-1; 12 bases map to TRBD2. Germline CDR1 MNHEY, CDR2 SVGEGT. The CDR3 totals 18 residues. Trimming at V came to 2 bases and at J to 8 bases, leaving 13 bases not matched to a gene. The CDR3 reads CASSYEFLAGGPVHEQFF. The CDR3 DNA is TGTGCCAGCAGTTACGAGTTCCTAGCGGGGGGGCCGGTCCATGAGCAGTTCTTC.

This sequence joins TRBV6-1 and TRBJ1-4; D unclear. The length of the CDR3 is 15 residues. Germline CDR1 reads MNHNS; CDR2 reads SASEGT. The V end was cut by 0 bases, the J end by 7 bases, with 12 bases between. The CDR3 DNA reads TGTGCCAGCAGTGAAGCGGAAACGGGTGGTGAAAAACTGTTTTTT. Translating it yields CASSEAETGGEKLFF.

There are a few counts of this clonotype. The CDR3 protein is CASSVGGDAVTQYF. CDR3 sequence (DNA): TGTGCCAGCAGCGTAGGCGGGGACGCCGTGACGCAGTATTTT. The chain uses TRBV9 and TRBJ2-3; D possibly corresponds to TRBD2 (6 bases). V gave up 0 bases and J gave up 9 bases, with 14 bases separating them. The germline CDR1 and CDR2 sequences are SGDLS and YYNGEE. This CDR3 comprises 14 residues.

This clonotype has a handful of counts. The chain employs TRBV5-6 and TRBJ2-7; no clear D. The CDR3 covers 15 residues. V was clipped by 4 bases and J by 0 bases, with 14 bases between them. Germline V lookup: CDR1 SGHDT, CDR2 YYEEEE. The DNA of the CDR3 is TGTGCCAGCAGCGATAATAAGAGAGGCTCCTACGAGCAGTACTTC. It is translated as CASSDNKRGSYEQYF.

The chain employs TRBV15 and TRBJ2-3; D is possibly TRBD1 (6 bases). Germline V gene data show CDR1 as LNHNV and CDR2 as YYDKDF (reference sequence). Trimming stripped 2 bases from V and 5 bases from J, with 11 bases between. The CDR3 is 14 residues long. The CDR3 sequence is CATSRSQGIDTQYF. CDR3 nucleotide sequence: TGTGCCACCAGCAGATCACAGGGTATAGATACGCAGTATTTT.

This clonotype was counted between two and nine times. The gene calls are TRBV30 and TRBJ1-3; unclear D gene. The germline CDR1 and CDR2 sequences are GTSNPN and SVGIG (reference sequence). V lost 4 bases, J lost 3 bases, and 13 bases lay in between. The CDR3 covers 14 residues. The CDR3 loop reads CAWKVQAYGNTIYF. Here the CDR3 DNA reads TGTGCCTGGAAAGTGCAGGCTTATGGAAACACCATATATTTT.

This clonotype appeared a few times. V and J are TRBV20-1 and TRBJ2-3, with 11 bases matching TRBD2. The ends lost 3 bases at V and 5 bases at J; junction bases unmatched: 16. Germline CDR1 DFQATT, CDR2 SNEGSKA (reference sequence). The CDR3 loop spans 18 amino acids. The CDR3 region is CSARGLAGGTGVEDTQYF. The CDR3 nucleotides are TGCAGTGCTAGGGGTCTAGCGGGGGGCACGGGTGTCGAAGATACGCAGTATTTT.

This clonotype was counted only a few times. The chain links TRBV9 to TRBJ2-1, with 9 positions matching TRBD1. Germline CDR1 is SGDLS and CDR2 is YYNGEE. V was pared by 3 bases and J by 8 bases, with 12 bases of the junction left unmatched. This CDR3 comprises 16 residues. CDR3 DNA: TGTGCCAGCAGCGGTGGGGGGACAGGGTATGTTCATGAGCAGTTCTTC. As protein: CASSGGGTGYVHEQFF.

This chain uses TRBV30 with TRBJ1-5, with TRBD1 matching over 10 bases. V was pared by 1 base and J by 9 bases, with 6 bases of the junction left unmatched. This CDR3 region has 14 residues. Germline CDR1 and CDR2: GTSNPN and SVGIG (reference sequence). For the CDR3, the DNA is TGTGCCTGGAGTGGGGGACAGGGGTCTATGCCCCAGCATTTT. It yields the protein CAWSGGQGSMPQHF. The entire variable domain, with the rest obtained from reference TRBV30 and TRBJ1-5, is as follows: SQTIHQWPATLVQPVGSPLSLECTVEGTSNPNLYWYRQAAGRGLQLLFYSVGIGQISSEVPQNLSASRPQDRQFILSSKKLLLSDSGFYLCAWSGGQGSMPQHFGDGTRLSIL.

This clonotype was counted ten times or more. The J gene is TRBJ2-3, the V gene TRBV7-6, with 11 bases aligning to TRBD2. V lost 4 bases, J lost 2 bases, and 8 bases stayed unmatched. This CDR3 comprises 17 residues. The germline V gene has CDR1 SGHVS and CDR2 FNYEAQ. In DNA, the CDR3 is TGTGCCAGCAGCTCCAGACTAGCGGGGCAGAACACAGATACGCAGTATTTT. Its protein product is CASSSRLAGQNTDTQYF.

This clonotype was counted between two and nine times. The genes are TRBV18 and TRBJ2-7, with 10 bases identical to TRBD1. CDR3 length: 17 amino acids. Germline trimming cut 1 base from V and 3 bases from J; bases unmatched to any gene: 9. The germline V gene has CDR1 KGHSH and CDR2 LQKENI. The CDR3 spells CASSPLGTGVPHYEQYF. The CDR3 DNA follows: TGTGCCAGCTCACCACTAGGGACAGGGGTCCCACACTACGAGCAGTACTTC. Full variable domain (remainder filled in from reference TRBV18 and TRBJ2-7): NAGVMQNPRHLVRRRGQEARLRCSPMKGHSHVYWYRQLPEEGLKFMVYLQKENIIDESGMPKERFSAEFPKEGPSILRIQQVVRGDSAAYFCASSPLGTGVPHYEQYFGPGTRLTVT.

This clonotype came up many times. The chain employs TRBV15 and TRBJ2-7; no clear D gene. V dropped 3 bases and J dropped 2 bases, with 14 bases sitting between them. Germline V lookup: CDR1 LNHNV, CDR2 YYDKDF (reference sequence). The CDR3 runs 15 residues. The CDR3, as DNA: TGTGCCACCAGCAGTGGCCGGCAGCGACCCTACGAGCAGTACTTC. Amino acids: CATSSGRQRPYEQYF.

In this sample, this clonotype turned up many times. This chain connects TRBV7-9 to TRBJ2-6; tentatively, D is TRBD2 (5 bases). Per the germline V gene, CDR1 is SEHNR and CDR2 is FQNEAQ (reference sequence). CDR3 length: 15 residues. The V gene lost 11 bases and the J gene lost 0 bases, with 14 bases spanning the gap. CDR3 coding DNA: TGTGCCGCGGGCCCTGATACCTCTGGGGCCAACGTCCTGACTTTC. Protein product: CAAGPDTSGANVLTF.

The gene calls are TRBV19 and TRBJ1-1, with TRBD1 as a possible D gene (6 bases). This CDR3 has 14 residues. V was trimmed by 7 bases and J by 5 bases, leaving 17 bases between them. Per the germline V gene, CDR1 is LNHDA and CDR2 is SQIVND (reference sequence). The CDR3 DNA reads TGTGCCAGTAAAAGGGGGGTATCGGCTACTGAAGCTTTCTTT. It yields the protein CASKRGVSATEAFF.

The V call is TRBV12-3 or TRBV12-4, the J call TRBJ1-5, with D hard to call. Trimming took 3 bases from V and 2 from J, leaving 5 bases between them. CDR3 length: 13 amino acids. The DNA for the CDR3 is TGTGCCAGCAGTTTGTATGGCAATCAGCCCCAGCATTTT. Its protein product is CASSLYGNQPQHF.

The rearrangement joins TRBV5-5 to TRBJ2-5; D could derive from TRBD1 or TRBD2 (5 bases each). CDR3 length equals 14 residues. Germline values: CDR1 SGHKS, CDR2 YYEKEE (reference sequence). Trimming removed 4 bases at V and 1 base at J, with 11 bases between. In nucleotides, the CDR3 is TGTGCCAGCAGCAAGGGACGCGTCCAAGAGACCCAGTACTTC. Protein product: CASSKGRVQETQYF.

This rearrangement joins TRBV20-1 to TRBJ2-5; D could derive from TRBD1 or TRBD2 (6 bases each). This CDR3 is 15 amino acids long. The germline V and J ends were trimmed by 5 bases and 3 bases, with 19 bases remaining between them. Germline values: CDR1 DFQATT, CDR2 SNEGSKA (reference sequence). The CDR3 DNA follows: TGCAGTGCTCCCGTTGATTGGGGGGCGAAAGAGACCCAGTACTTC. As protein: CSAPVDWGAKETQYF.

The chain links TRBV6-5 to TRBJ1-1; tentative D call: TRBD1 (6 bases). This CDR3 has 14 residues. The germline V and J ends were trimmed by 2 bases and 4 bases, with 11 bases remaining between them. Germline V gene lookup returns CDR1 MNHEY and CDR2 SVGAGI. CDR3 protein: CASSYRGLRTEAFF. In DNA, the CDR3 is TGTGCCAGCAGTTACCGGGGGCTGCGCACTGAAGCTTTCTTT.

This clonotype has a single count. One junction end disagrees with the germline gene, perhaps due to a read error. The chain combines TRBV7-9 with TRBJ2-2; D may be TRBD1 (6 bases). The CDR3 is 15 amino acids. Germline V gives CDR1 SEHNR, CDR2 FQNEAQ (reference sequence). CDR3 in DNA: TGTGCCTGCAGCTCGTCCGGGACAACGGCCGGGGAGCTGTTTTTT. This translates into CACSSSGTTAGELFF.